A selection of T cell receptor beta chains follows, all from one sample in a study of T cell responses to AZD1222 COVID-19 vaccine. Profiled with immunoSEQ multiplex PCR; TCRdb holds only in-frame clones, not every one. The sample gives about 150,000 clones, 75% to 90% of which show up once; 5.5% to 7% is in the top ten. The material was peripheral blood, obtained after recovery from COVID-19. These receptors originate from an adult who had recovered from COVID-19. Both conserved end residues are part of each CDR3. A D gene is named only where the DNA matches it firmly. Clone sizes are given selectively: once, few, many, or a class where the clone is expanded.

d_gene: TRBD1; abundance: .; j_gene: TRBJ1-2; v_gene: TRBV3-1/TRBV3-2; CDR3aa: CASGLPGQGKGYTF; CDR3nt: TGTGCCAGCGGATTGCCCGGACAGGGGAAAGGCTACACCTTC
d_gene: .; abundance: .; j_gene: TRBJ2-2; v_gene: TRBV2; CDR3aa: CASSVSETGELFF; CDR3nt: TGTGCCAGCAGCGTTTCGGAGACCGGGGAGCTGTTTTTT
d_gene: .; abundance: .; j_gene: TRBJ1-3; v_gene: TRBV7-2; CDR3aa: CASSLIGQLSGNTIYF; CDR3nt: TGTGCCAGCAGCTTAATAGGACAGCTCTCTGGAAACACCATATATTTT
d_gene: .; abundance: .; j_gene: TRBJ1-1; v_gene: TRBV10-3; CDR3aa: CAISADSEAFF; CDR3nt: TGTGCCATCAGTGCTGACAGTGAAGCTTTCTTT
d_gene: .; abundance: .; j_gene: TRBJ2-1; v_gene: TRBV9; CDR3aa: CASSDRISDYNEQFF; CDR3nt: TGTGCCAGCAGCGATCGGATTAGCGATTACAATGAGCAGTTCTTC
d_gene: .; abundance: .; j_gene: TRBJ1-1; v_gene: TRBV27; CDR3aa: CASSSKTERDVLNTEAFF; CDR3nt: TGTGCCAGCAGTTCTAAAACTGAGAGGGATGTGTTAAACACTGAAGCTTTCTTT
d_gene: TRBD1; abundance: .; j_gene: TRBJ2-2; v_gene: TRBV5-1; CDR3aa: CASSLDRGNTGELFF; CDR3nt: TGCGCCAGCAGCTTGGACAGGGGGAACACCGGGGAGCTGTTTTTT
d_gene: .; abundance: few; j_gene: TRBJ2-3; v_gene: TRBV6-4; CDR3aa: CASSDSYGLDTQYF; CDR3nt: TGTGCCAGCAGTGACTCGTATGGGTTGGATACGCAGTATTTT
d_gene: .; abundance: .; j_gene: TRBJ2-3; v_gene: TRBV12-3/TRBV12-4; CDR3aa: CASSLKGPTQYF; CDR3nt: TGTGCCAGCAGTTTAAAGGGCCCCACGCAGTATTTT
d_gene: TRBD1; abundance: .; j_gene: TRBJ1-2; v_gene: TRBV6-5; CDR3aa: CASSSDRALRDYGYTF; CDR3nt: TGTGCCAGCAGTTCCGACAGGGCTCTGAGGGACTATGGCTACACCTTC
d_gene: TRBD1; abundance: .; j_gene: TRBJ1-3; v_gene: TRBV7-3; CDR3aa: CASSATGTPGNTIYF; CDR3nt: TGTGCCAGCAGCGCGACAGGGACCCCTGGAAACACCATATATTTT
d_gene: .; abundance: .; j_gene: TRBJ2-3; v_gene: TRBV3-1/TRBV3-2; CDR3aa: CASSPQGRADTQYF; CDR3nt: TGTGCCAGCAGCCCACAGGGTCGGGCAGATACGCAGTATTTT
d_gene: .; abundance: .; j_gene: TRBJ1-2; v_gene: TRBV7-2; CDR3aa: CASRPGAGYGYTF; CDR3nt: TGTGCCAGCAGACCGGGGGCGGGCTATGGCTACACCTTC
d_gene: TRBD1; abundance: .; j_gene: TRBJ1-1; v_gene: TRBV6-5; CDR3aa: CASRRGSGGTEAFF; CDR3nt: TGTGCCAGCAGAAGGGGGTCAGGGGGCACTGAAGCTTTCTTT
d_gene: TRBD2; abundance: .; j_gene: TRBJ2-5; v_gene: TRBV7-9; CDR3aa: CASSFLADQETQYF; CDR3nt: TGTGCCAGCAGCTTTCTAGCGGACCAAGAGACCCAGTACTTC
d_gene: .; abundance: .; j_gene: TRBJ1-6; v_gene: TRBV28; CDR3aa: CASSLGGYSPLHF; CDR3nt: TGTGCCAGCAGTTTGGGCGGCTATTCACCCCTCCACTTT
d_gene: .; abundance: .; j_gene: TRBJ1-6; v_gene: TRBV6-5; CDR3aa: CASSYGLIWDSPLHF; CDR3nt: TGTGCCAGCAGTTACGGATTAATATGGGATTCACCCCTCCACTTT
d_gene: .; abundance: .; j_gene: TRBJ2-7; v_gene: TRBV19; CDR3aa: CATLGGLGDEQYF; CDR3nt: TGTGCCACCTTGGGGGGCCTTGGAGACGAGCAGTACTTC
d_gene: .; abundance: .; j_gene: TRBJ1-2; v_gene: TRBV19; CDR3aa: CASSIVSTNYGYTF; CDR3nt: TGTGCCAGTAGTATAGTGTCGACGAACTATGGCTACACCTTC
d_gene: .; abundance: .; j_gene: TRBJ2-5; v_gene: TRBV11-2; CDR3aa: CASSPVRVWETQYF; CDR3nt: TGTGCCAGCAGCCCTGTTCGGGTTTGGGAGACCCAGTACTTC
d_gene: .; abundance: .; j_gene: TRBJ1-2; v_gene: TRBV7-8; CDR3aa: CASSLAHRNYGYTF; CDR3nt: TGTGCCAGCAGCTTAGCGCACAGAAACTATGGCTACACCTTC
d_gene: TRBD1; abundance: .; j_gene: TRBJ1-1; v_gene: TRBV28; CDR3aa: CASGTGTGDVNTEAFF; CDR3nt: TGTGCCAGCGGAACCGGGACAGGTGACGTGAACACTGAAGCTTTCTTT
d_gene: .; abundance: .; j_gene: TRBJ2-5; v_gene: TRBV7-9; CDR3aa: CAIVTTRQETQYF; CDR3nt: TGTGCCATTGTAACTACACGACAAGAGACCCAGTACTTC
d_gene: .; abundance: .; j_gene: TRBJ2-3; v_gene: TRBV7-2; CDR3aa: CASSIGQHGSTDTQYF; CDR3nt: TGTGCCAGCAGCATCGGACAACATGGGAGCACAGATACGCAGTATTTT
d_gene: TRBD1; abundance: .; j_gene: TRBJ1-1; v_gene: TRBV27; CDR3aa: CASSLGGAGGFRNTEAFF; CDR3nt: TGTGCCAGCAGCCTAGGCGGGGCAGGGGGCTTTAGGAACACTGAAGCTTTCTTT
d_gene: .; abundance: .; j_gene: TRBJ2-1; v_gene: TRBV5-1; CDR3aa: CASSSQADYNEQFF; CDR3nt: TGCGCCAGCAGCTCTCAGGCTGACTACAATGAGCAGTTCTTC
d_gene: .; abundance: .; j_gene: TRBJ2-5; v_gene: TRBV7-2; CDR3aa: CASVRHSIQETQYF; CDR3nt: TGTGCCAGCGTACGCCACAGTATCCAAGAGACCCAGTACTTC
d_gene: .; abundance: .; j_gene: TRBJ1-5; v_gene: TRBV7-9; CDR3aa: CASSLQGSNQPQHF; CDR3nt: TGTGCCAGCAGCTTACAGGGCTCCAATCAGCCCCAGCATTTT
d_gene: .; abundance: few; j_gene: TRBJ1-2; v_gene: TRBV29-1; CDR3aa: CSVYGLRSPANYGYTF; CDR3nt: TGCAGCGTGTACGGGCTTCGTTCCCCCGCTAACTATGGCTACACCTTC
d_gene: .; abundance: .; j_gene: TRBJ1-2; v_gene: TRBV27; CDR3aa: CASRHGIYGYTF; CDR3nt: TGTGCCAGCCGCCACGGGATCTATGGCTACACCTTC
d_gene: .; abundance: .; j_gene: TRBJ2-3; v_gene: TRBV7-2; CDR3aa: CASSLDLRTDTQYF; CDR3nt: TGTGCCAGCAGCCTGGACCTCCGCACAGATACGCAGTATTTT
d_gene: TRBD1; abundance: .; j_gene: TRBJ2-2; v_gene: TRBV5-4; CDR3aa: CASSQRQGASTGELFF; CDR3nt: TGTGCCAGCAGCCAACGACAGGGGGCGAGCACCGGGGAGCTGTTTTTT
d_gene: .; abundance: .; j_gene: TRBJ1-2; v_gene: TRBV13; CDR3aa: CASSLGSNYGYTF; CDR3nt: TGTGCCAGCAGCTTAGGCTCCAACTATGGCTACACCTTC
d_gene: .; abundance: many; j_gene: TRBJ1-3; v_gene: TRBV28; CDR3aa: CAGGSGNTIYF; CDR3nt: TGTGCCGGAGGGTCTGGAAACACCATATATTTT
d_gene: TRBD1; abundance: .; j_gene: TRBJ1-2; v_gene: TRBV12-3/TRBV12-4; CDR3aa: CASSLDRGYGYTF; CDR3nt: TGTGCCAGCAGCCTCGACAGGGGCTATGGCTACACCTTC
d_gene: .; abundance: once; j_gene: TRBJ1-2; v_gene: TRBV27; CDR3aa: CASSSRLGGSNYGYTF; CDR3nt: TGTGCCAGCAGTTCTCGGTTGGGGGGGTCCAACTATGGCTACACCTTC
d_gene: .; abundance: .; j_gene: TRBJ2-1; v_gene: TRBV10-1; CDR3aa: CASSPGGDNEQFF; CDR3nt: TGCGCCAGCAGCCCGGGCGGAGACAATGAGCAGTTCTTC
d_gene: .; abundance: few; j_gene: TRBJ2-7; v_gene: TRBV2; CDR3aa: CASSEQGPPYEQYF; CDR3nt: TGTGCCAGCAGTGAACAGGGACCCCCCTACGAGCAGTACTTC
d_gene: .; abundance: .; j_gene: TRBJ2-5; v_gene: TRBV3-1/TRBV3-2; CDR3aa: CASSQTTVNQETQYF; CDR3nt: TGTGCCAGCAGCCAAACGACAGTGAACCAAGAGACCCAGTACTTC
d_gene: .; abundance: .; j_gene: TRBJ1-6; v_gene: TRBV19; CDR3aa: CASSPRAGQGSPLHF; CDR3nt: TGTGCCAGTAGTCCACGGGCCGGGCAAGGCTCACCCCTCCACTTT
d_gene: .; abundance: .; j_gene: TRBJ2-4; v_gene: TRBV28; CDR3aa: CASSFRQRNIQYF; CDR3nt: TGTGCCAGCAGTTTTAGACAGCGAAACATTCAGTACTTC
d_gene: .; abundance: .; j_gene: TRBJ2-3; v_gene: TRBV6-4; CDR3aa: CASSSHRDTDTQYF; CDR3nt: TGTGCCAGCAGTTCCCATAGGGACACAGATACGCAGTATTTT
d_gene: .; abundance: .; j_gene: TRBJ1-1; v_gene: TRBV5-1; CDR3aa: CASRRGLENTEAFF; CDR3nt: TGCGCCAGCAGGAGGGGACTGGAGAACACTGAAGCTTTCTTT
d_gene: TRBD1; abundance: .; j_gene: TRBJ1-1; v_gene: TRBV24-1; CDR3aa: CATSPGQGYTEAFF; CDR3nt: TGTGCCACCAGCCCGGGACAGGGCTACACTGAAGCTTTCTTT
d_gene: .; abundance: .; j_gene: TRBJ1-2; v_gene: TRBV14; CDR3aa: CASSQDLGDIRFYGYTF; CDR3nt: TGTGCCAGCAGCCAAGATCTGGGGGACATTCGGTTCTATGGCTACACCTTC
d_gene: TRBD1; abundance: .; j_gene: TRBJ1-4; v_gene: TRBV3-1/TRBV3-2; CDR3aa: CASSLQTGDSDEKLFF; CDR3nt: TGTGCCAGCAGCCTCCAAACAGGGGATTCAGATGAAAAACTGTTTTTT
d_gene: TRBD2; abundance: .; j_gene: TRBJ2-5; v_gene: TRBV2; CDR3aa: CASSEIAGGPGGYF; CDR3nt: TGTGCCAGCAGTGAAATAGCGGGAGGTCCGGGGGGGTACTTC
d_gene: TRBD2; abundance: .; j_gene: TRBJ2-1; v_gene: TRBV4-2; CDR3aa: CASSQEPGLAGGSEQFF; CDR3nt: TGTGCCAGCAGCCAAGAACCGGGACTAGCGGGGGGGAGTGAGCAGTTCTTC
d_gene: TRBD2; abundance: .; j_gene: TRBJ2-2; v_gene: TRBV9; CDR3aa: CASSVYSGGAGNTGELFF; CDR3nt: TGTGCCAGCAGCGTATATAGCGGGGGGGCCGGGAACACCGGGGAGCTGTTTTTT
d_gene: .; abundance: .; j_gene: TRBJ1-1; v_gene: TRBV12-3/TRBV12-4; CDR3aa: CASSLREGTEAFF; CDR3nt: TGTGCCAGCAGTTTACGGGAAGGCACTGAAGCTTTCTTT
d_gene: .; abundance: .; j_gene: TRBJ1-1; v_gene: TRBV12-3/TRBV12-4; CDR3aa: CASSTNTEAFF; CDR3nt: TGTGCCAGCAGCACGAACACTGAAGCTTTCTTT
d_gene: TRBD1; abundance: .; j_gene: TRBJ1-2; v_gene: TRBV5-5; CDR3aa: CASSQDRHPYGYTF; CDR3nt: TGTGCCAGCAGCCAGGACAGGCATCCCTATGGCTACACCTTC
d_gene: .; abundance: .; j_gene: TRBJ2-2; v_gene: TRBV11-2; CDR3aa: CASTQNGGELFF; CDR3nt: TGTGCCAGCACCCAGAATGGAGGGGAGCTGTTTTTT
d_gene: TRBD1; abundance: .; j_gene: TRBJ1-6; v_gene: TRBV19; CDR3aa: CASGDRERWTYNSPLHF; CDR3nt: TGTGCCAGTGGGGACAGGGAAAGGTGGACCTATAATTCACCCCTCCACTTT
d_gene: .; abundance: .; j_gene: TRBJ1-1; v_gene: TRBV5-6; CDR3aa: CASSLGRRTEAFF; CDR3nt: TGTGCCAGCAGCCTGGGACGGAGAACTGAAGCTTTCTTT
d_gene: .; abundance: .; j_gene: TRBJ1-5; v_gene: TRBV24-1; CDR3aa: CATRGGNQPQHF; CDR3nt: TGTGCCACCAGAGGGGGCAATCAGCCCCAGCATTTT
d_gene: .; abundance: .; j_gene: TRBJ2-1; v_gene: TRBV27; CDR3aa: CASSLDNEQFF; CDR3nt: TGTGCCAGCAGTCTGGACAATGAGCAGTTCTTC
d_gene: .; abundance: .; j_gene: TRBJ1-1; v_gene: TRBV3-1/TRBV3-2; CDR3aa: CASSQDQWSQGAPTEAFF; CDR3nt: TGTGCCAGCAGCCAAGATCAATGGAGCCAAGGGGCCCCCACTGAAGCTTTCTTT
d_gene: TRBD2; abundance: .; j_gene: TRBJ2-3; v_gene: TRBV7-6; CDR3aa: CASSFSGSTDTQYF; CDR3nt: TGTGCCAGCAGCTTTAGCGGGAGCACAGATACGCAGTATTTT